Listed here are 7 T cell receptor beta chains from one sample, sequenced in a study of CD8 T cells in ankylosing spondylitis. Study-wide points: What seemed typical of ankylosing spondylitis blood was a TCR beta motif built from about 8 highly homologous variants.

These receptors have no known antigen. Each CDR3 protein gets one entry after TCRdb re-called the 5' RACE reads with MiXCR. The sample shows just under 550,000 distinct CDR3 sequences, roughly 13% of them seen only once. Sample: blood, either unsorted or a sorted T cell fraction (not recorded which). These receptors all come from a male donor with ankylosing spondylitis.

The table lists this clonotype with a few counts. The chain links TRBV20-1 to TRBJ1-1; D uncertain. The germline V gene has CDR1 DFQATT and CDR2 SNEGSKA (reference sequence). V gave up 0 bases and J gave up 0 bases, with 17 bases separating them. The CDR3 consists of 17 residues. For the CDR3, the DNA is TGCAGTGCTAGAGAGGATAGACGGTGGTATATGAACACTGAAGCTTTCTTT. This sequence encodes CSAREDRRWYMNTEAFF.

J is TRBJ2-1 and V is TRBV7-9, with 8 bases matching TRBD2. The CDR3 consists of 16 residues. CDR1 is SEHNR and CDR2 is FQNEAQ in the germline V gene (reference sequence). J gave up 8 bases and V 7 bases, and 16 bases lay outside the gene matches. The CDR3 sequence: CASIRPGGGRSHEQFF. The CDR3 DNA reads as TGTGCCAGCATTAGGCCGGGGGGCGGGAGGAGCCATGAGCAGTTCTTC. The full variable domain, with the rest looked up from reference TRBV7-9 and TRBJ2-1, is DTGVSQNPRHKITKRGQNVTFRCDPISEHNRLYWYRQTLGQGPEFLTYFQNEAQLEKSRLLSDRFSAERPKGSFSTLEIQRTEQGDSAMYLCASIRPGGGRSHEQFFGPGTRLTVL.

V and J are TRBV30 and TRBJ1-5; 8 positions agree with TRBD1. In germline, CDR1 is GTSNPN, CDR2 SVGIG (reference sequence). CDR3 size: 13 residues. Trimming took 3 bases from V and 4 from J; bases not matched to a gene: 2. Here the CDR3 reads CAWRDRANQPQHF. The CDR3 bases are TGTGCCTGGAGGGACAGGGCAAATCAGCCCCAGCATTTT.

This clonotype was counted at least ten times. The rearrangement uses TRBV10-2 and TRBJ2-4; D may be TRBD1 (6 bases). Between the trimmed V and J ends, which lost 4 bases and 3 bases, there was a span of 10 bases. The CDR3 contains 14 residues. CDR1 is WSHSY, CDR2 SAAADI, per germline. CDR3 residues: CASSGKGGKNIQYF. The CDR3 DNA reads TGCGCCAGCAGTGGAAAAGGGGGCAAAAACATTCAGTACTTC.

This clonotype was counted a few times. The rearrangement joins TRBV13 to TRBJ2-7; unclear D gene. Germline CDR1 PRHDT, CDR2 FYEKMQ (reference sequence). The CDR3 spans 13 residues. The V gene lost 4 bases and the J gene lost 6 bases, with 13 bases spanning the gap. The CDR3, as DNA: TGTGCCAGCAGCTCCCGGAGTAGTTTCGAGCAGTACGTC. This codes for CASSSRSSFEQYV.

This chain links TRBV21-1 with TRBJ1-2. TRBV21-1 is given as a pseudogene. This CDR3 comprises 13 residues. CDR3 sequence (DNA): TGTGCCAGCAGCAAAAAGGGTTATCGTGGCTACACCTTC. It encodes CASSKKGYRGYTF.

This clonotype turned up a few times. This sequence joins TRBV3-1 and TRBJ2-1; 9 bases are a match to TRBD2. V was clipped by 4 bases and J by 0 bases; unmatched bases: 7. Germline V CDR1 and CDR2: LGHDT, YNNKEL (reference sequence). The CDR3 is 17 amino acids. The CDR3 is CASSLAGDPLSYNEQFF. The CDR3 region has the DNA TGTGCCAGCAGCCTAGCGGGAGATCCCCTCTCCTACAATGAGCAGTTCTTC.